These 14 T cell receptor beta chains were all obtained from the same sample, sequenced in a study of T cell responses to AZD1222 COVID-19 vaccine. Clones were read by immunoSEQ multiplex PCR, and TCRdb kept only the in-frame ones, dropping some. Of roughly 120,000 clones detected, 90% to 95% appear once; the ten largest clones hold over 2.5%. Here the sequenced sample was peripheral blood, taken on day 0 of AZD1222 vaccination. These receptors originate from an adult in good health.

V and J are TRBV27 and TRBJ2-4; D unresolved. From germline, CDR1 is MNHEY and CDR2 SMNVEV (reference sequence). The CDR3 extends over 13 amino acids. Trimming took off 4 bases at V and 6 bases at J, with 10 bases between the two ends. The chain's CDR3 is CASSYSPLNIQYF. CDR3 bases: TGTGCCAGCAGTTACAGTCCCTTAAACATTCAGTACTTC.

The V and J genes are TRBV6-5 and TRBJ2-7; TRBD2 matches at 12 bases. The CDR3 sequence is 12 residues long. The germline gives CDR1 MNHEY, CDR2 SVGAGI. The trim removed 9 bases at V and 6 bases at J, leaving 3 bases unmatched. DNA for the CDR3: TGTGCCAGTGGACTAGCGGGGAGCGAGCAGTACTTC. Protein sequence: CASGLAGSEQYF.

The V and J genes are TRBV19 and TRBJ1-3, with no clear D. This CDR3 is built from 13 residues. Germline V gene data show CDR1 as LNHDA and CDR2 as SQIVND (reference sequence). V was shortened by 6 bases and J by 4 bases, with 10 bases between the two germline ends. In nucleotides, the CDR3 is TGTGCCAGTAGCGCAGGACCGGGAAACACCATATATTTT. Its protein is CASSAGPGNTIYF.

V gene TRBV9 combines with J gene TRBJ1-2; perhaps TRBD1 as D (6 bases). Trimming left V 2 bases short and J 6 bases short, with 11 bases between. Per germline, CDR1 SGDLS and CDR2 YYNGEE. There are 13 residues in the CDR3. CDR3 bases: TGTGCCAGCAGCGTGACAGGAAGTGATGGCTACACCTTC. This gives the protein CASSVTGSDGYTF. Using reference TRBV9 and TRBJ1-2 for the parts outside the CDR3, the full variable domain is DSGVTQTPKHLITATGQRVTLRCSPRSGDLSVYWYQQSLDQGLQFLIQYYNGEERAKGNILERFSAQQFPDLHSELNLSSLELGDSALYFCASSVTGSDGYTFGSGTRLTVV.

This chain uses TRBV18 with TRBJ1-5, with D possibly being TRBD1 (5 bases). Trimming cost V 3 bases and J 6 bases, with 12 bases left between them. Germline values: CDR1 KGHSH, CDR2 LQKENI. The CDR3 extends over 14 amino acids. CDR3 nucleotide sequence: TGTGCCAGCTCACCGGGGCAGGGTGGTCAGCCCCAGCATTTT. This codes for CASSPGQGGQPQHF.

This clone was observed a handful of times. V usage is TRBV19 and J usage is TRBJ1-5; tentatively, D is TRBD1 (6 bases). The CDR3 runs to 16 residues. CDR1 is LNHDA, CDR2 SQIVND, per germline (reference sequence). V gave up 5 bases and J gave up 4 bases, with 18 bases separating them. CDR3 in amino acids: CASSYRWGAENQPQHF. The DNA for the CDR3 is TGTGCCAGTAGTTATAGATGGGGGGCAGAGAATCAGCCCCAGCATTTT.

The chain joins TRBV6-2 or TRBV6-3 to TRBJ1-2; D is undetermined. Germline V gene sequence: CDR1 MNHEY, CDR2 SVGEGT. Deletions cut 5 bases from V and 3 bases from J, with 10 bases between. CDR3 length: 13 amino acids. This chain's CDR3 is CASSIGVYYGYTF. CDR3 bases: TGTGCCAGCAGTATTGGGGTCTACTATGGCTACACCTTC.

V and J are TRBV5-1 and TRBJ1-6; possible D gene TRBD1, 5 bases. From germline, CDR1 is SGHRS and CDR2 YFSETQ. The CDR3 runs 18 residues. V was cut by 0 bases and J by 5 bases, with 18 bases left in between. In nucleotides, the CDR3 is TGCGCCAGCAGCTTGGGACATTTTCAGGGTGGGCATAATTCACCCCTCCACTTT. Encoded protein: CASSLGHFQGGHNSPLHF.

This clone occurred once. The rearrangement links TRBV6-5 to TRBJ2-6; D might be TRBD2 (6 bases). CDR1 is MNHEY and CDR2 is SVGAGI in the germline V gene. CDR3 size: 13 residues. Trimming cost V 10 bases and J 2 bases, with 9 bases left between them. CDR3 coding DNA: TGTGCCATCCGGGGGACTGGGGCCAACGTCCTGACTTTC. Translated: CAIRGTGANVLTF.

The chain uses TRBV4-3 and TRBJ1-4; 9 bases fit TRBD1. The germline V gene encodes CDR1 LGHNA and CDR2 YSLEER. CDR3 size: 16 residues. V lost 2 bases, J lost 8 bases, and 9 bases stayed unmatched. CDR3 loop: CASSQYWDRVGEKLFF. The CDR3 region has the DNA TGCGCCAGCAGCCAATACTGGGACAGGGTCGGGGAAAAACTGTTTTTT.

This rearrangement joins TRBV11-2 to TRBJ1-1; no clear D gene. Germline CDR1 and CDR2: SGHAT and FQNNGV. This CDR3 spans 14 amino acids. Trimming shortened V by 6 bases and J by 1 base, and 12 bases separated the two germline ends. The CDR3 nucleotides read TGTGCCAGCAGATCTATGGACGGGAACACTGAAGCTTTCTTT. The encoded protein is CASRSMDGNTEAFF.

CDR3 in DNA: TGTGCCAGCAGCCCAGGACTGTCGACCTCCTACGAGCAGTACTTC. This codes for CASSPGLSTSYEQYF. V gene TRBV6-5 combines with J gene TRBJ2-7, with D perhaps matching TRBD2 (5 bases). Germline V CDR1 and CDR2: MNHEY, SVGAGI. Trimming stripped 6 bases from V and 0 bases from J, with 15 bases between. This CDR3 region has 15 residues.

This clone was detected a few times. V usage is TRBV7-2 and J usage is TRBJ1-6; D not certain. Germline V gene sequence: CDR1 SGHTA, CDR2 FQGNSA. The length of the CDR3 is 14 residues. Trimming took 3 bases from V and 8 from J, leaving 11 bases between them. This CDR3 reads CASSFRQLDSPLHF. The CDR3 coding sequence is TGTGCCAGCAGCTTTCGGCAGTTGGATTCACCCCTCCACTTT.

Here the CDR3 DNA reads TGTGCCAGCAGCCGGCGGGCAAATGAAAAACTGTTTTTT. It encodes CASSRRANEKLFF. The chain combines TRBV5-6 with TRBJ1-4; D is uncertain. CDR3 length: 13 residues. V was pared by 4 bases and J by 5 bases, with 9 bases between. CDR1 is SGHDT and CDR2 is YYEEEE in the germline V gene.